This T cell receptor (beta chain) was obtained from a study of T cell changes during pregnancy in multiple sclerosis. The method was immunoSEQ multiplex PCR; TCRdb's version includes in-frame clones alone and lacks a portion of them. The sample consists of around 36,000 clones, around nine tenths of them appearing once. The sequencing used peripheral blood, collected before pregnancy. This clonotype was obtained from a female donor with multiple sclerosis, enrolled in a pregnancy study.

The CDR3 DNA sequence: TGTGCCAGCAGCCAAGATACGCGGAGCTCCTACAATGAGCAGTTCTTC. Translating gives CASSQDTRSSYNEQFF. The chain links TRBV4-2 to TRBJ2-1, with D unclear. Germline V CDR1 and CDR2: LGHNA, YNFKEQ. V dropped 0 bases and J dropped 0 bases, with 9 bases sitting between them. The CDR3 has 16 amino acids.